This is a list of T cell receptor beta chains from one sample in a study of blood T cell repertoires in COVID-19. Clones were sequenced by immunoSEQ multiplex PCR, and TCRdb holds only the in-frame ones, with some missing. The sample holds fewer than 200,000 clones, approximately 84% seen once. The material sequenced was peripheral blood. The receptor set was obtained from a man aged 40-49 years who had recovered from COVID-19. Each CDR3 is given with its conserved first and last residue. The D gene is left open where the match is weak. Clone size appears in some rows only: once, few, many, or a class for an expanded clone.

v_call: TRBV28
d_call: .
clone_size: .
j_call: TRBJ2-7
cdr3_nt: TGTGCCAACCAGGACCCCCTCTCGGGGGAGCAGTACTTC
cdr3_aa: CANQDPLSGEQYF

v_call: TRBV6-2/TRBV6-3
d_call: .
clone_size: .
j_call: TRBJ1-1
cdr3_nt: TGTGCCAGCAGCGGGGCTTGGGTAGCTTTCTTT
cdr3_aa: CASSGAWVAFF

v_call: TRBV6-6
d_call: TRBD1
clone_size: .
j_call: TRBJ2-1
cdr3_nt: TGTGCCAGCAGACCACAGGGGTCCTCCTACAATGAGCAGTTCTTC
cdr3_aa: CASRPQGSSYNEQFF

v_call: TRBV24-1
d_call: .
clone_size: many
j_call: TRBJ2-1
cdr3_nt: TGTGCCACCAGTGACAGGGACAATGAGCAGTTCTTC
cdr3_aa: CATSDRDNEQFF

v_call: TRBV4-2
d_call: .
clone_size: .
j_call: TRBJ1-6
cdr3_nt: TGTGCCAGCAGCCAAGTCTCCCAGGTGAATTCACCCCTCCACTTT
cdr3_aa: CASSQVSQVNSPLHF

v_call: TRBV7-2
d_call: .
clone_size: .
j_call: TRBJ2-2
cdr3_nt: TGTGCCAGCAGCTTAACGACCTTAGCGGAAATGAACACCGGGGAGCTGTTTTTT
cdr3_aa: CASSLTTLAEMNTGELFF

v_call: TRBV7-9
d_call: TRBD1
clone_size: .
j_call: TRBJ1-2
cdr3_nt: TGTGCCAGCAGCTTAGGCCGAAGCCGGGACAGGGTAAACTATGGCTACACCTTC
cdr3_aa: CASSLGRSRDRVNYGYTF

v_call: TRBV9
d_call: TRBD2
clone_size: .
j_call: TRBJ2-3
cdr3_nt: TGTGCCAGCAGCCCACTGACTAGCGGGCACCAAAACACAGATACGCAGTATTTT
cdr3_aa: CASSPLTSGHQNTDTQYF

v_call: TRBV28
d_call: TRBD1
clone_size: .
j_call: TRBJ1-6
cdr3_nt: TGTGCCAGCAGACCAGGACAGGGACCCAATTCACCCCTCCACTTT
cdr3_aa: CASRPGQGPNSPLHF

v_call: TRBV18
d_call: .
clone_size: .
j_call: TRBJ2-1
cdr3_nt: TGTGCCAGCTCACCACTAGTGGGCGAGCAGTTCTTC
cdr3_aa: CASSPLVGEQFF

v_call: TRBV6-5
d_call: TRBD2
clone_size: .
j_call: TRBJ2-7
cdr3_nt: TGTGCCAGCAGTTACTCGAATCTAGCGGGGCCCTACGAGCAGTACTTC
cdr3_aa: CASSYSNLAGPYEQYF

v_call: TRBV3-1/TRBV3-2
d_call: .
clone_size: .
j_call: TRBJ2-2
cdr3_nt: TGTGCCAGCAGCATCGAGGGGGAGCTGTTTTTT
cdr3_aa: CASSIEGELFF

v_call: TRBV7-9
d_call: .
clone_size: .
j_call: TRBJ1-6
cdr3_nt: TGTGTAGGGGACTTTGATAATTCACCCCTCCACTTT
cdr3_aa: CVGDFDNSPLHF

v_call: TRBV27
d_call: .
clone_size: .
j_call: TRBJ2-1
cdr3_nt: TGTGCCAGCAGCCCCGGGACCTACAATGAGCAGTTCTTC
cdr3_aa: CASSPGTYNEQFF

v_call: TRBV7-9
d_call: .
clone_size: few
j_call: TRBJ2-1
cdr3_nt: TGTGCCAGCAGCGCTAGAAATGAGCAGTTCTTC
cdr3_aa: CASSARNEQFF

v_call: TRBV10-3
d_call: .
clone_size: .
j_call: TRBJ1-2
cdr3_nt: TGTGCCATCAGTGAGGAGGCGGTCGGGGGCTACACCTTC
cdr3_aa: CAISEEAVGGYTF

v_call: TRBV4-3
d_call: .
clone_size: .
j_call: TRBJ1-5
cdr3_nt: TGCGCCAGCAGCCAATTCAGGGATAAGCCCCAGCATTTT
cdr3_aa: CASSQFRDKPQHF

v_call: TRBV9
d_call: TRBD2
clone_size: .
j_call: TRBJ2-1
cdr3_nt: TGTGCCAGCAGCGTTGAAATCGGGAGGACCTACAATGAGCAGTTCTTC
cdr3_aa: CASSVEIGRTYNEQFF

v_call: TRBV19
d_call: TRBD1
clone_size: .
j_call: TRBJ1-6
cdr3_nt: TGTGCCAGTAACCCATCCGCGAACAGGGGAAATTCACCCCTCCATTTT
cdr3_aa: CASNPSANRGNSPLHF

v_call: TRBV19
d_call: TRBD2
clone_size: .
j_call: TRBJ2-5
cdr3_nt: TGTGCCAGTAGCCACGCACTAGCGGCGGTACAAGAGACCCAGTACTTC
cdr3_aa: CASSHALAAVQETQYF

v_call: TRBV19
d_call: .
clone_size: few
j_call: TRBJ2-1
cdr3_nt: TGTGCCAGTAGTATGAGGGGGGGCTCCTACAATGAGCAGTTCTTC
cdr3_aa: CASSMRGGSYNEQFF

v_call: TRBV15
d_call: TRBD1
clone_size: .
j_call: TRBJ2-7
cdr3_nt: TGTGCCACCAGCAGAGATGGAACAGGGGATAACGAGCAGTACTTC
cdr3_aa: CATSRDGTGDNEQYF

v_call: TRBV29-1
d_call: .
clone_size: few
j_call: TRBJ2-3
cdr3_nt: TGCAGCGTTGGTTTCAGCCGGGGAGATACGCAGTATTTT
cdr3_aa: CSVGFSRGDTQYF

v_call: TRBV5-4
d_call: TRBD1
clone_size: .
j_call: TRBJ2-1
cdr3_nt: TGTGCCAGCAGCCGAGGGACAGGGGGGGGACATGAGCAGTTCTTC
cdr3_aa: CASSRGTGGGHEQFF

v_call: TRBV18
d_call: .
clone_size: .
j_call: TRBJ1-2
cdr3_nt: TGTGCCAGCTCACCACCGGAGACGGTGGCCGGCTACACCTTC
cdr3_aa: CASSPPETVAGYTF

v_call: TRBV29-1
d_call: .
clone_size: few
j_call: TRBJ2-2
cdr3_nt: TGCAGCGTTGGACCGGGGAAGAACACCGGGGAGCTGTTTTTT
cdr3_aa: CSVGPGKNTGELFF

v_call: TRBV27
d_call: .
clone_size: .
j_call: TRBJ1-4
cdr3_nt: TGTGCCAGCACTTCCTTGGAGGGGGAAAAACTGTTTTTT
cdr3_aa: CASTSLEGEKLFF

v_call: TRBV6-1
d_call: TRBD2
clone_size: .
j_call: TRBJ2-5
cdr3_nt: TGTGCCAGCGTGCCCGGGACTAGTAATCCAGAGACCCAGTACTTC
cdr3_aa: CASVPGTSNPETQYF

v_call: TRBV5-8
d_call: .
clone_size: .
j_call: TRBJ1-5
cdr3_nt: TGTGCCAGCAGCTTAACAGGGTTACCCCAGCATTTT
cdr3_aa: CASSLTGLPQHF

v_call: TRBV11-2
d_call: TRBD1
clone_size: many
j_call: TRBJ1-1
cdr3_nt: TGTGCCAGCAGCTTAGATTGGTGGGGACAGGGCGGGACTGAAGCTTTCTTT
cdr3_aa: CASSLDWWGQGGTEAFF

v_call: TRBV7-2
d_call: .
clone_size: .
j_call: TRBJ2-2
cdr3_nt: TGTGCCAGCAGCTTAGTAGCGGATACCGGGGAGCTGTTTTTT
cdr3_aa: CASSLVADTGELFF

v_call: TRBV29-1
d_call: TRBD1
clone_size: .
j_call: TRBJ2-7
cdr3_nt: TGCAGCGTAGAGAGCCGAGGACAGGGAGCCCACGAGCAGTACTTC
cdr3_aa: CSVESRGQGAHEQYF

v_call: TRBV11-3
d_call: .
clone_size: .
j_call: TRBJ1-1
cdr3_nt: TGTGCCAGCAGCTTCGGGTACACTGAAGCTTTCTTT
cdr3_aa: CASSFGYTEAFF

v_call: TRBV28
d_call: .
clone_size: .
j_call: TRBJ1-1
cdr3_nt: TGTGCCAGCAGTTTTCAGGGGAACACTGAAGCTTTCTTT
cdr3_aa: CASSFQGNTEAFF

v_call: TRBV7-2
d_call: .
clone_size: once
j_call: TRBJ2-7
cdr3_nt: TGTGCCAGCAGCCAATACGGACAGTACTACGAGCAGTACTTC
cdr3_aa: CASSQYGQYYEQYF

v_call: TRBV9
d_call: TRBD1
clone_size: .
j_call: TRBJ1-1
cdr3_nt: TGTGCCAGCAGCGTAGGACAAGGGACAGTGAATGAAGCTTTCTTT
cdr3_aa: CASSVGQGTVNEAFF

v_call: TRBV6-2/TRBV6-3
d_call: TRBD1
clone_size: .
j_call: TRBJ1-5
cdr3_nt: TGTGCCAGCAGTCCCGGGACAGGGGGCTTTCAGCCCCAGCATTTT
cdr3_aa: CASSPGTGGFQPQHF

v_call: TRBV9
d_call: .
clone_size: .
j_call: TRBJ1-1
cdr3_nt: TGTGCCAGCAGCGTAGAGGCGATGGGGGGTTATGAAGCTTTCTTT
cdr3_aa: CASSVEAMGGYEAFF

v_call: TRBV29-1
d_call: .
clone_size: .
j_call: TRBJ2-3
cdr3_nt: TGCAGCGTTCAACATAGCACAGATACGCAGTATTTT
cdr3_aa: CSVQHSTDTQYF

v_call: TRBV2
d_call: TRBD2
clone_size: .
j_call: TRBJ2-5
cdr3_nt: TGTGCCAGCACGAGAGCGGGGATTTTCCAAGAGACCCAGTACTTC
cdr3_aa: CASTRAGIFQETQYF

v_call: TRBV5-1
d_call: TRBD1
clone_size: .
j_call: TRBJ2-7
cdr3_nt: TGCGCCAGCAGCAAGACATTCCACCGGGACAGGGAGTCCTACGAGCAGTACTTC
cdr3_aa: CASSKTFHRDRESYEQYF